This TCR beta chain was obtained from a study of T cells in Graves' hyperthyroidism and ophthalmopathy. Whole-study context: Peripheral blood was drawn at first diagnosis, prior to all treatment.

The source material, RNA transcripts, was used to amplify TCR beta CDR3 regions. The TCR CDR3 first-round RT-PCR relied on the HTBI primer set. MiXCR, run by TCRdb on the multiplex PCR reads, gives a single entry per CDR3 protein. The profile covers fewer than 600,000 distinct CDR3 sequences, with around 14% appearing a single time and around a sixth taken by the ten largest. In germline, CDR1 is SNHLY, CDR2 FYNNEI. The ends were cut back, 8 bases at V and 3 bases at J, with 8 bases in the middle. The CDR3 covers 11 residues. In its sample, this clonotype was seen many times. The TCR comes from a woman under 30 with Graves' hyperthyroidism. V usage is TRBV2 and J usage is TRBJ2-7; the D gene is possibly TRBD1 (5 bases). The specimen sequenced was blood. The CDR3 DNA follows: TGTGCCAGCTCAGGACACTACGAGCAGTACGTC. Amino acids: CASSGHYEQYV.